This T cell receptor (beta chain) is from a study of OX40 agonist ivuxolimab in advanced cancers. Study-wide context: At doses from 0.01 to 10 mg/kg, patients were given intravenous ivuxolimab every 2 weeks.

The CDR3 runs to 15 residues. The J segment lost 5 bases and the V segment lost 5 bases, leaving 7 bases of the junction unmatched. Germline-derived CDR1 and CDR2 are LNHDA and SQIVND (reference sequence). Findings of the study overall: At 0.1 to 3.0 mg/kg, clonal expansion of CD4+ and CD8+ blood T cells had occurred by week 6.

Only in-frame clones appear in the TCRdb table, and some are missing; sequencing was by immunoSEQ multiplex PCR. The sample has nearly 55,000 clones; approximately 84% are singletons. To note about this clone: The antigen is unknown.

The J gene is TRBJ2-2, the V gene TRBV19; 8 nucleotides match TRBD1. The sample was CD4+ or CD8+ T cells sorted from blood, taken in a trial of the OX40 agonist ivuxolimab. The TCR comes from an adult with an advanced solid tumor such as melanoma, head and neck, liver or kidney cancer. The DNA of the CDR3 is TGTGCCAGTAGTCAACAGGGGGAGGCGACCGGGGAGCTGTTTTTT. It codes for CASSQQGEATGELFF.